This paragraph covers one T cell receptor (beta chain) sequence. There is no known antigen for this receptor. Per-nucleotide qualities are absent, and no much larger clonotype sits a single base away. CDR1 and CDR2 are read off the germline V gene as SGHAT and FQNNGV. From its cysteine to its phenylalanine, the CDR3 spans 16 amino acids. The retained sequence is limited to the CDR3, 48 bases, with the frame set at the first base. V is cut by 1 base and J by 6 bases, and the space between the germline ends is 13 bases. The library came from the immunoSEQ multiplex PCR assay. A mixture of 60 forward primers for TCR Vbeta segments and 13 reverse primers for TCR Jbeta segments was used in the multiplex PCR. The CDR3 region of rearranged TCR beta genes was amplified from genomic DNA by a multiplex PCR assay. On the Illumina HiSeq System, the amplified TCR beta libraries were sequenced as 87-base-pair reads. From the authors' description of their analysis: In a later analysis, about 80 million unique TCR beta chains were counted across the approximately 670 repertoires, and around 11 million of these chains were shared by at least two donors. Raw reads were error-corrected and collapsed into unique sequences by a nearest-neighbor algorithm in which closely related sequences were merged to remove PCR and sequencing errors. To assign V, D and J gene segments, CDR3 sequences were aligned to IMGT reference sequences. Each retained sequence needed at least a six-nucleotide match to both a V gene segment and a J gene segment. A rearrangement was called productive if the CDR3 had no stop codons and remained in frame with V and J, and every other rearrangement was called non-productive. CDR3 was defined by IMGT convention, running from the second conserved V-encoded cysteine to the conserved J-encoded phenylalanine. Sequences without an unambiguous match to a single V gene segment were excluded from the earlier analysis of a few hundred of the donors. In an earlier analysis of a few hundred of the donors, a V segment was called functional when productive rearrangements were above 56.7%, and segregating when the standard deviation between donors exceeded 5%. To diagnose cytomegalovirus status from the catalog of TCR beta chain sequences, a statistical classification framework was built. In a later analysis, TCR nucleotide sequences were compared against IMGT/GENE-DB human TR gene sequences so that V and J genes could be assigned. A later analysis assigned CDR3 sequences and most-parsimonious VDJ recombination scenarios with the TCRdist pipeline. A later analysis defined each TCR beta chain by its CDR3 amino acid sequence plus V-gene family, and excluded reads lacking a unique V-gene family. In a later analysis, 500 to 700 highly shared, low-generation-probability nucleotide sequences were removed to address suspected cross-contamination and a sequencing artifact. In a later analysis, a clonal expansion index was calculated for each public chain from normalized within-repertoire ranks of inferred template counts. A later analysis computed generation probabilities with a VDJ recombination model fitted to out-of-frame rearrangements, and checked the results against IGoR. A later analysis scored TCR-TCR, TCR-HLA and TCR-CMV co-occurrence with hypergeometric tests, applying a repertoire-size bias correction to TCR pairs. In a later analysis, false discovery rates were estimated by permuting HLA or CMV assignments 20 times. In a later analysis, co-occurring TCRs were grouped using DBSCAN, and TCRdist sequence similarity was added for clustering within HLA-allele-positive subsets. Co-occurrence clustering excluded repertoires with fewer than 30,000 or more than 120,000 public chains, plus five with anomalous nucleotide sharing. As stored in TCRdb, this immuneACCESS dataset retains in-frame rearrangements with V and J assigned. A fraction of the clones does not appear; measured against another copy, unresolved V genes explain less than half of the discrepancy, and the remainder lacks a known reason. V, J and clone size derive from that table, while D and trimming were established from the DNA sequence. The sample profile shows fewer than 60,000 clones; around 62% of them were found once. The ten largest clonotypes hold 12% of the sample.

This sample was taken from a study of cytomegalovirus exposure and HLA in healthy donors (dated by TCRdb to about 2017). About the investigation overall: According to an earlier analysis of 550 to 700 of the donors, about 170 million T cells yielded some 120 million unique TCR beta sequences and 276 Gb of sequence data. HLA typing covered class I and class II loci at four-digit resolution. The number of typed donors differed by locus: 629-630 for A, B, C, DRB1 and DQB1; 522 for DQA1; 606 for DPA1; and 450 to 480 for DPB1. To decide whether each TCR beta V gene segment behaved as functional or pseudogenic, an earlier analysis of approximately 620 of the donors relied on high-throughput TCR beta sequencing. Among the approximately 400 genotyped donors, around 81% belonged to the genetic ancestry cluster associated with self-reported Caucasian donors. Using immunosequencing, the study profiled T cell repertoires from 640 or so subjects and related those repertoires to cytomegalovirus serostatus. A separate validation cohort of 90 to 150 different subjects was used in addition to the approximately 700-subject first cohort. Roughly 5 DR-DQ haplotypes were handled as single units for association and clustering, since linkage in the cohort was strong. In the later analysis, no new phenotypic data were used to find candidate immune exposures; instead, reliance was placed on TCR beta sequences and their occurrence across donors. The study combined high-throughput TCR immunosequencing, statistical association of individual TCRs with disease status, and machine learning to predict cytomegalovirus infection status. Across some 400 genotyped donors of the cohort, an average of about 240,000 unique TCR beta nucleotide sequences per donor were sequenced, and roughly 18% of those sequences were non-productive. The study was designed to test whether signatures of past pathogen exposure could be identified by cataloging public T cell receptors. To study patterns of TCR occurrence, a later analysis re-analyzed previously published TCR beta repertoires from under 750 donors and added high-resolution HLA genotyping. An early release covering 500 to 750 HLA-typed donors comprised approximately 300 gigabases of sequencing data and approximately 85 million unique TCR sequences. Every discovery cohort repertoire had been produced on one sequencing platform. Donor age, sex, ethnicity and CMV serostatus were compiled together with the repertoire data. A later genetic analysis used genome-wide SNP genotypes for about 65% of the roughly 700 donors, treating that subset as a discovery cohort. Study-level results and caveats: For the cohort, immune exposure information was limited to CMV serostatus. A cluster of highly shared sequence variants was judged likely to be a technical artifact of the sequencing pipeline. Some IMGT-functional V segments, including TRBV6-2 and TRBV6-3, could not be told apart with the 87-base-pair reads, so those segments were excluded. The presence/absence analyses assumed that sequencing depth was roughly uniform across donors, and that assumption may not be true. Compared with the roughly 720-donor mean, donors in an Asian-associated ancestry cluster had fewer N-insertions in productive TCRs, according to a later genetic analysis. In a later analysis, most CMV-associated TCR beta chains were found to appear HLA-restricted, with HLA associations seemingly driven largely by CMV exposure. The authors suggested that the approach could potentially be generalized to other disease states and immunological phenotypes. Approximately 16 rarely observed V segments, including chromosome 9 orphons, were excluded from the earlier analysis of just under 600 of the donors because counts were too low. In a later analysis, HLA-associated TCR beta chains showed more clonal expansion and lower generation probabilities than non-associated chains that were equally common. A later analysis associated 17,000 or so TCR beta sequences with specific HLA alleles at a false discovery rate of 0.05. While some public TCRs were present in many individuals, most TCR sequences turned up only very rarely across donors. The classifier was reported to diagnose cytomegalovirus status with high specificity and sensitivity in both the original cohort and the validation cohort. Assigning TCR associations to individual alleles was difficult when HLA alleles, especially DR and DQ, strongly co-occurred. According to a later analysis, parvovirus B19, influenza, CMV and Epstein-Barr virus appeared linked to several top co-occurrence clusters. In vitro tests confirmed that a few of the cytomegalovirus-associated TCR beta chains recognize cytomegalovirus antigens. In a later analysis, the rate of TCR association differed among HLA loci, with DRB1 alleles having the most associated TCRs and HLA-C alleles having the fewest. Linkage disequilibrium might explain the correlated functional status among segregating V segments, but an unknown experimental factor could not be ruled out. Because HLA typing was missing for some donors at each locus, association tests included only the typed subset. The cohort was sequenced for TCR beta chains only, and without alpha or paired-chain data the features that could be detected were limited. A later genetic analysis associated a missense DCLRE1C variant with V-gene and J-gene trimming of TCR beta chains, and an independent cohort replicated the association. In an earlier analysis of roughly 560 of the donors, most TCR beta V segments were observed in productive rearrangements about 90% or about 30% of the time, broadly matching IMGT annotations. The study gave a list of some 150 TCR beta chains associated with cytomegalovirus. A further reported finding was that TCR beta sequences accurately predicted the HLA-A and HLA-B alleles for most subjects in the first cohort.

The cohort was made up of approximately 670 healthy bone marrow donors. At the time of sampling, all cohort members were nominally healthy, though unrecorded immune exposures were likely present. Of the 670 or so cohort members, approximately 290 had a positive CMV serostatus and about 400 had a negative one, while no CMV serostatus was recorded for the donor. A peripheral blood sample was provided by each donor, and peripheral blood mononuclear cells were used for TCR beta sequencing. Genomic DNA was extracted from the blood cell samples with the Qiagen DNeasy Blood Extraction Kit. This TCR derives from a human donor in good health. The sequenced sample was PBMCs. The chain employs TRBV11-2 and TRBJ1-6; a weak D assignment points to TRBD1 (6 bases agree). The CDR3: CASSLASAGVNSPLHF. The DNA reads TGTGCCAGCAGCTTAGCAAGCGCAGGGGTTAATTCACCCCTCCACTTT.